This entry lists 27 T cell receptor beta chains sequenced from one sample in a study of CD8 T cells in Susac syndrome. An amount of RNA that ranged from roughly 0.5 to 1 ug was reverse transcribed with random hexamers. Each CDR3 protein gets one entry after TCRdb re-called the immunoSEQ multiplex PCR reads with MiXCR. The table records about 200,000 distinct CDR3 sequences, approximately 94% of them present only once. The sequenced sample consisted of CD4+ T cells from PBMCs. The receptor set was obtained from a human donor with multiple sclerosis.

The CDR3 nucleotides are TGCAGTGCGGGGGAGCATGAATCCTATAATTCACCCCTCCACTTT. Protein sequence: CSAGEHESYNSPLHF. The rearrangement links TRBV20-1 to TRBJ1-6; possible D gene TRBD1, 5 bases. The CDR3 is 15 amino acids. V was shortened by 6 bases and J by 1 base, with 13 bases between the two germline ends. Germline V gene data show CDR1 as DFQATT and CDR2 as SNEGSKA (reference sequence).

The chain recombines TRBV4-1 with TRBJ2-3; no reliable D call. CDR1 and CDR2 from the germline V gene are MGHRA and YSYEKL. V gave up 4 bases and J gave up 4 bases, with 15 bases separating them. This CDR3 spans 15 amino acids. CDR3 in DNA: TGCGCCAGCAGCCGCGGTGGCGGTGTCCCAGATACGCAGTATTTT. This codes for CASSRGGGVPDTQYF.

CDR3 DNA: TGCAGCGTTGAAACGAGTTTCAGGGGCCCTAACTATGGCTACACCTTC. Its translation: CSVETSFRGPNYGYTF. The J gene is TRBJ1-2, the V gene TRBV29-1, with a weak D call TRBD1 (6 bases). The V gene's germline CDR1 is SQVTM and CDR2 ANQGSEA. The CDR3 totals 16 residues. The V end was cut by 2 bases, the J end by 0 bases, with 16 bases between. The full variable domain, in which reference TRBV29-1 and TRBJ1-2 provide the parts outside the CDR3, is SAVISQKPSRDICQRGTSLTIQCQVDSQVTMMFWYRQQPGQSLTLIATANQGSEATYESGFVIDKFPISRPNLTFSTLTVSNMSPEDSSIYLCSVETSFRGPNYGYTFGSGTRLTVV.

This clonotype was seen only once. The chain employs TRBV28 and TRBJ2-1, with TRBD1 matching over 8 bases. V shed 2 bases and J 5 bases; nucleotides not matched to a gene: 5. Germline lookup yields CDR1 MDHEN and CDR2 SYDVKM. The CDR3 has 15 amino acids. The CDR3 loop is CASSLAPGQDNEQFF. The CDR3 coding sequence is TGTGCCAGCAGTTTAGCCCCGGGACAGGACAATGAGCAGTTCTTC.

The chain uses TRBV7-8 and TRBJ1-5, with D tentatively TRBD1 (5 bases). This CDR3 contains 15 residues. V was shortened by 2 bases and J by 6 bases, with 14 bases between the two germline ends. Germline V gives CDR1 SGHVS, CDR2 FQNEAQ. CDR3 sequence (DNA): TGTGCCAGCAGCTTACCAGGGCAGGGTGTTCAGCCCCAGCATTTT. Translated, it gives CASSLPGQGVQPQHF.

This sequence joins TRBV6-1 and TRBJ2-3, with a weak D call TRBD1 (5 bases). V was pared by 6 bases and J by 0 bases, with 10 bases between. The CDR3 has 14 amino acids. Germline lookup yields CDR1 MNHNS and CDR2 SASEGT. CDR3 loop: CASRQATSTDTQYF. CDR3 nucleotide sequence: TGTGCCAGCAGACAGGCAACTAGCACAGATACGCAGTATTTT.

The rearrangement uses TRBV7-2 and TRBJ2-3; D possibly uses TRBD1 or TRBD2 (6 bases each). The V gene's germline CDR1 is SGHTA and CDR2 FQGNSA. This CDR3 contains 17 residues. V lost 5 bases to trimming and J lost 5 bases, with 23 bases between them. The CDR3 is CASSGDTLGGRRDTQYF. Written as DNA, the CDR3 is TGTGCCAGCAGCGGGGATACTCTCGGGGGCCGACGAGATACGCAGTATTTT.

This clonotype was seen just once. The chain couples TRBV5-6 to TRBJ2-2; the D gene could be TRBD1 or TRBD2 (6 bases each). The CDR3 runs to 15 residues. Between the trimmed V and J ends, which lost 1 base and 5 bases, there was a span of 12 bases. Germline loops: CDR1 SGHDT, CDR2 YYEEEE. CDR3 loop: CASSLRQGRTGELFF. Here the CDR3 DNA reads TGTGCCAGCAGCTTGCGGCAGGGGAGGACCGGGGAGCTGTTTTTT.

This sequence joins TRBV12-3 or TRBV12-4 and TRBJ2-7; 7 nucleotides line up with TRBD1. CDR3 length: 14 residues. Trimming at V came to 5 bases and at J to 4 bases, leaving 8 bases not matched to a gene. In DNA, the CDR3 is TGTGCCAGCAGTCGTAACAGGGGTAATTACGAGCAGTACTTC. Translation gives CASSRNRGNYEQYF.

The genes are TRBV3-1 and TRBJ2-3, with 7 bases lining up with TRBD1. Germline V CDR1 and CDR2: LGHDT, YNNKEL (reference sequence). The CDR3 length is 13 residues. With V trimmed by 5 bases and J by 11 bases, 10 bases remained unmatched. The CDR3 loop reads CASSYEGNRGQYF. The DNA for the CDR3 is TGTGCCAGCAGCTACGAGGGAAACAGGGGGCAGTATTTT.

J is TRBJ2-1 and V is TRBV7-2, with 8 bases aligning to TRBD2. From germline, CDR1 is SGHTA and CDR2 FQGNSA. After removal of 5 bases from V and 0 bases from J, the junction contained 9 bases not matched to a gene. The CDR3 runs 17 residues. The CDR3: CASSPVGGGPSYNEQFF. The CDR3 DNA reads TGTGCCAGCAGCCCGGTTGGCGGGGGGCCCTCCTACAATGAGCAGTTCTTC.

The V and J genes are TRBV3-1 and TRBJ2-7, with a tentative D call TRBD1 (6 bases). Germline V gives CDR1 LGHDT, CDR2 YNNKEL (reference sequence). This CDR3 has 14 amino acids. V was shortened by 2 bases and J by 2 bases, with 10 bases between the two germline ends. The CDR3, as DNA: TGTGCCAGCAGCCAACCCGGACAGACCTACGAGCAGTACTTC. Amino acids: CASSQPGQTYEQYF.

This clonotype was counted once. The chain carries TRBV3-1 and TRBJ2-1; 9 nucleotides match TRBD2. The CDR3 contains 15 residues. Germline V lookup: CDR1 LGHDT, CDR2 YNNKEL (reference sequence). V was clipped by 2 bases and J by 8 bases; unmatched bases: 7. DNA of the CDR3: TGTGCCAGCAGCCAATTAGCGGGGGCTCTGGATGAGCAGTTCTTC. It codes for CASSQLAGALDEQFF.

This sequence joins TRBV6-2 or TRBV6-3 and TRBJ2-4; TRBD2 aligns across 8 bases. V shed 6 bases, J shed 9 bases, and the junction held 13 bases outside the gene matches. The CDR3 loop spans 15 amino acids. CDR1 is MNHEY, CDR2 SVGEGT, per germline. CDR3 amino acids: CASRRTSGGYFIQYF. The DNA for the CDR3 is TGTGCCAGCAGGAGAACGAGCGGGGGATATTTCATTCAGTACTTC.

CDR3 nucleotides: TGTGCCAGCAGCTTAACTAGCGGGGGATTGACAGATACGCAGTATTTT. It is translated as CASSLTSGGLTDTQYF. The rearrangement links TRBV13 to TRBJ2-3; 11 nucleotides match TRBD2. CDR1 and CDR2 (germline): PRHDT, FYEKMQ (reference sequence). The CDR3 length is 16 residues. Germline trimming cut 2 bases from V and 3 bases from J; bases unmatched to any gene: 4.

The chain employs TRBV5-1 and TRBJ2-7; no clear D. Germline CDR1 and CDR2: SGHRS and YFSETQ. This CDR3 comprises 13 residues. V dropped 7 bases and J dropped 2 bases, with 13 bases sitting between them. The chain's CDR3 is CASSLGRPYEQYF. In DNA, the CDR3 is TGCGCCAGCTCCTTAGGGCGGCCCTACGAGCAGTACTTC.

The chain links TRBV29-1 to TRBJ2-1; 12 positions agree with TRBD2. The CDR3 runs to 16 residues. Germline lookup yields CDR1 SQVTM and CDR2 ANQGSEA. V dropped 4 bases and J dropped 4; count of bases not matched to a gene: 8. This chain's CDR3 is CSVVSLAGGLYNEQFF. The CDR3 nucleotides read TGCAGCGTTGTCAGCCTAGCGGGGGGGCTGTACAATGAGCAGTTCTTC.

The V and J genes are TRBV18 and TRBJ2-5; D is uncertain. Trimming took off 5 bases at V and 5 bases at J, with 9 bases between the two ends. Germline CDR1 KGHSH, CDR2 LQKENI. The CDR3 runs to 12 residues. CDR3 coding DNA: TGTGCCAGCTCAACCCCCCGGGAGACCCAGTACTTC. Its protein is CASSTPRETQYF.

This chain joins TRBV5-6 and TRBJ1-5, with D tentatively TRBD1 (5 bases). The V end lost 4 bases, the J end lost 6 bases, and 17 bases lay between the germline ends. The CDR3 spans 15 residues. Per the germline V gene, CDR1 is SGHDT and CDR2 is YYEEEE. CDR3 DNA: TGTGCCAGCAGCCCACGGAGTCAGGGCGGTCAGCCCCAGCATTTT. It encodes CASSPRSQGGQPQHF.

The CDR3 loop is CSASFANTEAFF. CDR3 coding DNA: TGCAGTGCTAGTTTTGCGAACACTGAAGCTTTCTTT. The chain is built from TRBV20-1 and TRBJ1-1, with D uncertain. The CDR3 has 12 amino acids. Germline CDR1 and CDR2: DFQATT and SNEGSKA (reference sequence). V lost 3 bases and J lost 1, with 6 bases in between.

J is TRBJ1-4 and V is TRBV20-1; D is ambiguous. This CDR3 contains 13 residues. Trimming cost V 4 bases and J 13 bases, with 19 bases left between them. Germline CDR1 and CDR2: DFQATT and SNEGSKA (reference sequence). DNA of the CDR3: TGCAGTGCTAAATCGAGTCCAGGTTATCGACTGTTTTTT. Encoded protein: CSAKSSPGYRLFF.

The chain links TRBV28 to TRBJ1-4; a weak D match, TRBD1 (6 bases). The CDR3 sequence is 14 residues long. CDR1 and CDR2 (germline): MDHEN, SYDVKM. Deletions cut 5 bases from V and 5 bases from J, with 12 bases between. The CDR3 DNA reads TGTGCCAGCAGTCCGCGGGGGCGGAATGAAAAACTGTTTTTT. Protein product: CASSPRGRNEKLFF. Supplemented by reference TRBV28 and TRBJ1-4, the full variable domain reads DVKVTQSSRYLVKRTGEKVFLECVQDMDHENMFWYRQDPGLGLRLIYFSYDVKMKEKGDIPEGYSVSREKKERFSLILESASTNQTSMYLCASSPRGRNEKLFFGSGTQLSVL.

The CDR3 DNA is TGCGCCAGCAGCCACTTCAGATCGGAGATAGCCAAAAACATTCAGTACTTC. It translates to CASSHFRSEIAKNIQYF. The chain combines TRBV4-1 with TRBJ2-4, with no clear D. Germline V gives CDR1 MGHRA, CDR2 YSYEKL. The germline V and J ends were trimmed by 3 bases and 0 bases, with 15 bases remaining between them. The CDR3 consists of 17 residues.

CDR3 DNA sequence: TGTGCCAGCAGCTTGGAGCGGGGGAAAGAGACCCAGTACTTC. Translating gives CASSLERGKETQYF. The chain recombines TRBV5-6 with TRBJ2-5; 8 positions match TRBD2. The CDR3 is 14 residues long. Germline V gene sequence: CDR1 SGHDT, CDR2 YYEEEE. J gave up 3 bases and V 0 bases, and 1 base lay outside the gene matches.

The rearrangement links TRBV12-5 to TRBJ1-2, with D possibly TRBD1 on 6 matching bases. Trimming removed 5 bases at V and 4 bases at J, with 14 bases between. CDR1 and CDR2 (germline): LGHNT, FRNRAP. The CDR3 is made up of 14 amino acids. This CDR3 is CASGPQDRSYGYTF. The CDR3 bases are TGTGCTAGTGGTCCACAAGACAGGTCCTATGGCTACACCTTC.

In its sample, this clonotype was seen once. V and J are TRBV28 and TRBJ1-2; TRBD1 matches 8 bases. V gave up 4 bases and J gave up 3 bases; unmatched junction bases: 16. CDR1 is MDHEN and CDR2 is SYDVKM in the germline V gene. The CDR3 covers 18 residues. The CDR3 DNA reads TGTGCCAGCAGTTCCACATTCCTTCGGACAGGGCGGCACTATGGCTACACCTTC. This translates into CASSSTFLRTGRHYGYTF.

This chain links TRBV6-2 or TRBV6-3 with TRBJ1-2; TRBD1 agrees at 10 bases. The ends lost 2 bases at V and 3 bases at J; junction bases unmatched: 3. This CDR3 is 15 amino acids long. The germline V gene has CDR1 MNHEY and CDR2 SVGEGT. The CDR3 sequence is CASSYPGQGHYGYTF. CDR3 nucleotides: TGTGCCAGCAGTTACCCGGGACAGGGGCACTATGGCTACACCTTC.